This record covers a single T cell receptor beta chain. Its antigen is unidentified. The V and J ends lost 3 bases and 7 bases respectively, with 6 bases between them. This CDR3 comprises 11 residues. Unique molecular identifiers were present on the cDNA, which also gained a universal primer site by template switching. Using its own MiXCR run on the 5' RACE reads, TCRdb lists one record per CDR3 protein. Of a few hundred thousand distinct CDR3 sequences listed, around 9% are singletons. The data belong to a study of identical twins. Study-level findings and limits: Its conclusions, products of cross-sectional statistical analysis, did not come from following the same donors. Cord blood's abundant beta clonotypes had fewer insertions, unlike memory repertoires.

Sequencing was carried out using naive T cells sorted from blood. The receptor was isolated from a woman aged 45 to 65 in good health. The chain recombines TRBV12-3 or TRBV12-4 with TRBJ1-2, with no clear D. For the CDR3, the DNA is TGTGCCAGCAGTTTCGGGTTTGGCTACACCTTC. Translated, it gives CASSFGFGYTF.